This TCR beta chain was sequenced during a study of blood T cell repertoires in COVID-19. The wider study: From T cells, B-cell-depleted T cells, or PBMCs came the material, which was cDNA or gDNA.

CDR3 length: 11 amino acids. Per the germline V gene, CDR1 is LGHDT and CDR2 is YNNKEL (reference sequence). Trimming pared 5 bases from V and 9 bases from J, leaving 8 bases between. Methods used by the authors: Estimation of nucleated cell counts was performed using reference gene primer amplification. Clones were sequenced by immunoSEQ multiplex PCR, and TCRdb holds only the in-frame ones, with some missing. V, J and clone size are taken as reported in that table, and D and trimming were inferred from the DNA itself. The sample lists fewer than 100,000 clones, more than 80% occurring once. The source material was peripheral blood. V usage is TRBV3-1 (or the pseudogene TRBV3-2) and J usage is TRBJ2-1; tentatively, D is TRBD2 (6 bases). The sequence came from a woman of 80 years or more with acute or convalescent COVID-19. The CDR3 DNA is TGTGCCAGCAGCACGGGAGTTGAGCAGTTCTTC. This encodes CASSTGVEQFF.